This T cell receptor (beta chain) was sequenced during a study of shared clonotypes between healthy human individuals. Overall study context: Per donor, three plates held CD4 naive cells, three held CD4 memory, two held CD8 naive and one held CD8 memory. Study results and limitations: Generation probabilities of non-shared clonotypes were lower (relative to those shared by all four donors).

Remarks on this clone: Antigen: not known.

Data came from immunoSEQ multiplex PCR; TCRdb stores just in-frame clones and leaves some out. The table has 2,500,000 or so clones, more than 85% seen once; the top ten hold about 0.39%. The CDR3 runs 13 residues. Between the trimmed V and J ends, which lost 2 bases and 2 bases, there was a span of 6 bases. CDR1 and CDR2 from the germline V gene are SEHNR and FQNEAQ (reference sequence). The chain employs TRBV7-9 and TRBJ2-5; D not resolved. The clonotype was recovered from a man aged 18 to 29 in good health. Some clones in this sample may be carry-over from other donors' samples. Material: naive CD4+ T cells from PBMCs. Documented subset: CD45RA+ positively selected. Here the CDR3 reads CASSLLGQETQYF. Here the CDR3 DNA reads TGTGCCAGCAGCTTACTGGGACAAGAGACCCAGTACTTC.